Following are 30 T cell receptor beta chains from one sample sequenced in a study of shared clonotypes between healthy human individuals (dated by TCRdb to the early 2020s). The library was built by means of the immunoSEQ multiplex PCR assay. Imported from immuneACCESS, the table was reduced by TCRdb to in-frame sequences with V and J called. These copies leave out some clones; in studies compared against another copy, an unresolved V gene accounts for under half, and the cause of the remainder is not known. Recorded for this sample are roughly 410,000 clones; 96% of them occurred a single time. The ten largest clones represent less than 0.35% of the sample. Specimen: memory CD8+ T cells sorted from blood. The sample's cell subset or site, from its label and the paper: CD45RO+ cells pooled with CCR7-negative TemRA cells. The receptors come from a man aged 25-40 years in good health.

CDR3 DNA: TGTGCCAGCAGCTCCTATAGCGGGAGGGCCGGGGAGCTGTTTTTT. Translation gives CASSSYSGRAGELFF. The gene calls are TRBV6-5 and TRBJ2-2; 11 positions agree with TRBD2. The CDR3 runs 15 residues. In germline, CDR1 is MNHEY, CDR2 SVGAGI. After removal of 6 bases from V and 6 bases from J, the junction contained 6 bases not matched to a gene.

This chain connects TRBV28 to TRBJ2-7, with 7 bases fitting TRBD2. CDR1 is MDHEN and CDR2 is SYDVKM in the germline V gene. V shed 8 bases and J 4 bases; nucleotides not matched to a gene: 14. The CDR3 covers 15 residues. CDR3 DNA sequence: TGTGCCAGCGGACGCCGGGACTACCCCTCATACGAGCAGTACTTC. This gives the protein CASGRRDYPSYEQYF.

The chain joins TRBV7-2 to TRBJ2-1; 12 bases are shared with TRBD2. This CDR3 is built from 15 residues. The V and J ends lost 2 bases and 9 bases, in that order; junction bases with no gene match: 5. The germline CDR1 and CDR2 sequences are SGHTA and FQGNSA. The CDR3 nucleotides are TGTGCCAGCAGCTTATCGGCTAGCGGGAGGGGTGAGCAGTTCTTC. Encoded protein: CASSLSASGRGEQFF.

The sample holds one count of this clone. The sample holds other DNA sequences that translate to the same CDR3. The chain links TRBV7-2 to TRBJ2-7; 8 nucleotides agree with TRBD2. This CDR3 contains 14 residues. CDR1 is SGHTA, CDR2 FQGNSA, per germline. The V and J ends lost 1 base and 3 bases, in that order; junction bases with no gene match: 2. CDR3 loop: CASSLGGTSYEQYF. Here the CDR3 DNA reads TGTGCCAGCAGCTTAGGGGGGACTAGCTACGAGCAGTACTTC. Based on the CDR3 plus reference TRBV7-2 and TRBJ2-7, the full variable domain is GAGVSQSPSNKVTEKGKDVELRCDPISGHTALYWYRQSLGQGLEFLIYFQGNSAPDKSGLPSDRFSAERTGGSVSTLTIQRTQQEDSAVYLCASSLGGTSYEQYFGPGTRLTVT.

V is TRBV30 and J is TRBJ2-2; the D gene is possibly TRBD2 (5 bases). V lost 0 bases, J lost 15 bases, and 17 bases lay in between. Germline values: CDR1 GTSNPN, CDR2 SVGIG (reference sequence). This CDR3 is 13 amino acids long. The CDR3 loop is CAWSVLGSDGLFF. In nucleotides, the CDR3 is TGTGCCTGGAGTGTACTCGGTAGCGACGGGTTGTTTTTT.

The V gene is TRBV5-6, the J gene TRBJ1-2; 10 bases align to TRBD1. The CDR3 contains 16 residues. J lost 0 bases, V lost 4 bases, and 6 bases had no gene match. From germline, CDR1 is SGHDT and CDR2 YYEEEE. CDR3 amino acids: CASSLIGQGANYGYTF. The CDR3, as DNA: TGTGCCAGCAGCCTCATCGGACAGGGGGCTAACTATGGCTACACCTTC. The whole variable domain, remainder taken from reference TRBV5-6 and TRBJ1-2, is DAGVTQSPTHLIKTRGQQVTLRCSPKSGHDTVSWYQQALGQGPQFIFQYYEEEERQRGNFPDRFSGHQFPNYSSELNVNALLLGDSALYLCASSLIGQGANYGYTFGSGTRLTVV.

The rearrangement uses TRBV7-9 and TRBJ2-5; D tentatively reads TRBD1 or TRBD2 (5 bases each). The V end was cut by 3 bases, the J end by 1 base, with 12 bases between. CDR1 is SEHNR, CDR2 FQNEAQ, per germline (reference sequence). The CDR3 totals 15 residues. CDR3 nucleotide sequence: TGTGCCAGCAGCTTTCTCGGGGCTAGCCAAGAGACCCAGTACTTC. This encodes CASSFLGASQETQYF.

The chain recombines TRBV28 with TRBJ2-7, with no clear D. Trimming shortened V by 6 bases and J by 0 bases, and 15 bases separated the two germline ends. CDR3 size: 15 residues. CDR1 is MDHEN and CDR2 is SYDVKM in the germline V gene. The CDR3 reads CASSYRPLSSYEQYF. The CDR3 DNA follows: TGTGCCAGCAGCTATCGACCCCTGAGCTCCTACGAGCAGTACTTC.

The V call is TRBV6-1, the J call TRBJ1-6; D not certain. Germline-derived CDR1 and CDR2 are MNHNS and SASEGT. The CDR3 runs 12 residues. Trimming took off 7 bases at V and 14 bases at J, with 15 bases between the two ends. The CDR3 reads CASTLIGVTLHF. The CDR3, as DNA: TGTGCCAGCACCTTGATCGGGGTCACCCTCCACTTT.

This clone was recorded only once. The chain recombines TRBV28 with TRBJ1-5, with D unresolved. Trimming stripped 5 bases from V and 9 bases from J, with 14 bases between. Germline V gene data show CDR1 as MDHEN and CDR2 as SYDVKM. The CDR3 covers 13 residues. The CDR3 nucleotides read TGTGCCAGCAGTAGTACCCCAGTCGGGCCCCAGCATTTT. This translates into CASSSTPVGPQHF.

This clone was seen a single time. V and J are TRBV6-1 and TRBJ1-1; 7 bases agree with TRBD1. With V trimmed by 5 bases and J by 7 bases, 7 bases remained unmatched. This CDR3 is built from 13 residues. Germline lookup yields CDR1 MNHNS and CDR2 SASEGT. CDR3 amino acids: CASSMLDRVEAFF. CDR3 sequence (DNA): TGTGCCAGCAGTATGCTCGACAGGGTTGAAGCTTTCTTT.

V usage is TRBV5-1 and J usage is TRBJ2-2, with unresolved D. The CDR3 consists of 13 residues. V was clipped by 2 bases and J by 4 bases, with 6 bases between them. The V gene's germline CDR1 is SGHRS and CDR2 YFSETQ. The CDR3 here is CASSFRATGELFF. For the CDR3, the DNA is TGCGCCAGCAGCTTTCGGGCCACCGGGGAGCTGTTTTTT. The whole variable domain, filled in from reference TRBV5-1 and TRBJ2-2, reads KAGVTQTPRYLIKTRGQQVTLSCSPISGHRSVSWYQQTPGQGLQFLFEYFSETQRNKGNFPGRFSGRQFSNSRSEMNVSTLELGDSALYLCASSFRATGELFFGEGSRLTVL.

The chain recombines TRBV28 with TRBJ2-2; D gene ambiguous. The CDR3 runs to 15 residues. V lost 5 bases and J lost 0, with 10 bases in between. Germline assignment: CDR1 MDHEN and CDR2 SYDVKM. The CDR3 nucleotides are TGTGCCAGCAGTATAGGGTCAGCGAACACCGGGGAGCTGTTTTTT. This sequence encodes CASSIGSANTGELFF. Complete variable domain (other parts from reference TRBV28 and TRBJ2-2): DVKVTQSSRYLVKRTGEKVFLECVQDMDHENMFWYRQDPGLGLRLIYFSYDVKMKEKGDIPEGYSVSREKKERFSLILESASTNQTSMYLCASSIGSANTGELFFGEGSRLTVL.

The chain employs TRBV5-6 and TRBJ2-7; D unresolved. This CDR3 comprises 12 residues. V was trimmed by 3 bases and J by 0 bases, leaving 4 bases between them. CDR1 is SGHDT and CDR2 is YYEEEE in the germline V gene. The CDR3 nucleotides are TGTGCCAGCAGCTGGGACTCCTACGAGCAGTACTTC. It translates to CASSWDSYEQYF. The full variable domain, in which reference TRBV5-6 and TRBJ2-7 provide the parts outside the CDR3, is DAGVTQSPTHLIKTRGQQVTLRCSPKSGHDTVSWYQQALGQGPQFIFQYYEEEERQRGNFPDRFSGHQFPNYSSELNVNALLLGDSALYLCASSWDSYEQYFGPGTRLTVT.

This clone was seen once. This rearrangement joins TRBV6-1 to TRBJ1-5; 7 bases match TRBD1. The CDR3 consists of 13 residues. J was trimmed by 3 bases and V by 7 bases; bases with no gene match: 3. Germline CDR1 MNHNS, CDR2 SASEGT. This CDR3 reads CASKTGDNQPQHF. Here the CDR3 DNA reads TGTGCCAGCAAAACAGGGGACAATCAGCCCCAGCATTTT.

The CDR3 DNA reads as TGTGCCATCAGCCCGGCATTGACAGCGCGCCTTGAAGCTTTCTTT. It codes for CAISPALTARLEAFF. The genes are TRBV10-3 and TRBJ1-1, with D perhaps TRBD1 (5 bases). V dropped 6 bases and J dropped 7 bases, with 21 bases sitting between them. This CDR3 spans 15 amino acids. Germline V gene sequence: CDR1 ENHRY, CDR2 SYGVKD.

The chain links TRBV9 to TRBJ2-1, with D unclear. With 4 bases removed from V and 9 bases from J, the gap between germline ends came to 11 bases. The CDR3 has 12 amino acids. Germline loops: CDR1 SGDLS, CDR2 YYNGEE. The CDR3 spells CASSTTWAEQFF. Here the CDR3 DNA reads TGTGCCAGCAGCACTACGTGGGCTGAGCAGTTCTTC.

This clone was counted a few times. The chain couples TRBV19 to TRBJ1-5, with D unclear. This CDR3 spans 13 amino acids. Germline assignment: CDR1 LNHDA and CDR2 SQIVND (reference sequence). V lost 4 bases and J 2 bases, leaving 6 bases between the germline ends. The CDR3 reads CASSREGNQPQHF. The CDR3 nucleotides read TGTGCCAGTAGTAGGGAGGGCAATCAGCCCCAGCATTTT.

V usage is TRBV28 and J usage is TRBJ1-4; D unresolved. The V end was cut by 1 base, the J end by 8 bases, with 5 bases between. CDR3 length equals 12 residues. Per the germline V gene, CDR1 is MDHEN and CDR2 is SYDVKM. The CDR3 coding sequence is TGTGCCAGCAGTTTATTTGAGGAAAAACTGTTTTTT. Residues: CASSLFEEKLFF.

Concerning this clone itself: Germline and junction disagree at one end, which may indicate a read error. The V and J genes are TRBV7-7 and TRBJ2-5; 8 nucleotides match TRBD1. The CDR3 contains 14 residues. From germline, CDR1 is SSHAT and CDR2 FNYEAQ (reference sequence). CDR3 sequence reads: CASSLGTGRETQYF. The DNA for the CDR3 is TGTGCTAGCAGCTTAGGGACAGGTCGAGAGACCCAGTACTTC. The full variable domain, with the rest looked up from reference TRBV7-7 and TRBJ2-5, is GAGVSQSPRYKVTKRGQDVTLRCDPISSHATLYWYQQALGQGPEFLTYFNYEAQPDKSGLPSDRFSAERPEGSISTLTIQRTEQRDSAMYRCASSLGTGRETQYFGPGTRLLVL.

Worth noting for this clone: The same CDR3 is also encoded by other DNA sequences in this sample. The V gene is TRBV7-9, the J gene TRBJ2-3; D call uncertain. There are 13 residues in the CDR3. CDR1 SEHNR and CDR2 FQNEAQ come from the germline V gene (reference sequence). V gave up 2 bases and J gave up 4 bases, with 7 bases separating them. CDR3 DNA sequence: TGTGCCAGCAGCTTATCTGGGGCAGATACGCAGTATTTT. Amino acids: CASSLSGADTQYF.

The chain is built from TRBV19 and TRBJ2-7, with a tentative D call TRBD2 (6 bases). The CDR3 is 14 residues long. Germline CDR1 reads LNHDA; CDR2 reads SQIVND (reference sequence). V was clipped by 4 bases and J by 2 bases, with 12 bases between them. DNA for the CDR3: TGTGCCAGTAGTACCCTCTGGGGGGCCTACGAGCAGTACTTC. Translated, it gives CASSTLWGAYEQYF.

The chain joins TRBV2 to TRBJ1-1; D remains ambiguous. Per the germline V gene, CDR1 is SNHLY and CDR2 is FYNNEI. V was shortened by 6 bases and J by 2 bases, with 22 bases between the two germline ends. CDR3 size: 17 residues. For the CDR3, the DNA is TGTGCCAGCAGCGACACTAGCCGGACCGCGATTAACACTGAAGCTTTCTTT. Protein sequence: CASSDTSRTAINTEAFF.

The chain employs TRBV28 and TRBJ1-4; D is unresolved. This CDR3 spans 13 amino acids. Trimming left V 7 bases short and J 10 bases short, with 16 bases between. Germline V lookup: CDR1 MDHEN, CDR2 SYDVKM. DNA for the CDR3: TGTGCCAGCACTCTGAGGATTGATGGAAAACTGTTTTTT. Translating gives CASTLRIDGKLFF.

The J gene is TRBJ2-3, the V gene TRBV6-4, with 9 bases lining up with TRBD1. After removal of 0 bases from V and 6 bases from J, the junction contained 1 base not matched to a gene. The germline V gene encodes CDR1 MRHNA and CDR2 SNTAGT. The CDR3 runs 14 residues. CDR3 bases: TGTGCCAGCAGTGACTCCGGGACAGGGGATACGCAGTATTTT. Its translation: CASSDSGTGDTQYF.

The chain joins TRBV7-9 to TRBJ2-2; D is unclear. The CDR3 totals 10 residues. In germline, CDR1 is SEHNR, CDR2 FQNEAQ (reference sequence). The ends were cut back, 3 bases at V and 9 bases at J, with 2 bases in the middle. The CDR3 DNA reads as TGTGCCAGCAGCTTCCGGGAGCTGTTTTTT. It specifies CASSFRELFF.

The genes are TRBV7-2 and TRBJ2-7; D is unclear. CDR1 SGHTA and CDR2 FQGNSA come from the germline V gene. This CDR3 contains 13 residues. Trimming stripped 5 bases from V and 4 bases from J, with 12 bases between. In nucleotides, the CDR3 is TGTGCCAGCAGCGCCACCGGGCTTTACGAGCAGTACTTC. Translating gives CASSATGLYEQYF.

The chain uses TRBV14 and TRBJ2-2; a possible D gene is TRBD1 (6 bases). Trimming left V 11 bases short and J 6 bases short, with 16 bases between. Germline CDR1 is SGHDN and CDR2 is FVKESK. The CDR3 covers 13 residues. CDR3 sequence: CAARDTGSGELFF. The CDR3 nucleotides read TGTGCCGCACGGGACACCGGATCCGGGGAGCTGTTTTTT.

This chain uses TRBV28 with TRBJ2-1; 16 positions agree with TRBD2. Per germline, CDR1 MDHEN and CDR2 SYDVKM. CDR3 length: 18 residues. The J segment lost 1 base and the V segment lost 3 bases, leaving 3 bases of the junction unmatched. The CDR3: CASSFGTSGRGSYNEQFF. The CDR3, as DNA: TGTGCCAGCAGTTTTGGGACTAGCGGGAGGGGATCCTACAATGAGCAGTTCTTC.

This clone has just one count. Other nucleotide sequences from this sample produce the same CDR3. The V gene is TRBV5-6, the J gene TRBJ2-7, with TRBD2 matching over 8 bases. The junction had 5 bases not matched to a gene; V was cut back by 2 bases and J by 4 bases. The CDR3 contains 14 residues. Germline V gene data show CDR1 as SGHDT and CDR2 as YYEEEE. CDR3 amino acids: CASSFGLAAYEQYF. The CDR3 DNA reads TGTGCCAGCAGCTTTGGACTAGCTGCGTACGAGCAGTACTTC.